The 19 T cell receptor beta chains reported below all come from one sample, sequenced in a study of response to subunit inactivated influenza vaccine (dated by TCRdb to the late 2010s). The library was built by means of RT-PCR. TCRdb names Illumina HiSeq 2500 as the instrument used. TCRdb applied fastp at Q25 and MiXCR to the public reads, then kept only in-frame beta chains. Each entry merges the rows of one CDR3 protein and shows their most common DNA and genes. The sample contains about 170,000 distinct CDR3 sequences, roughly 10% of them found a single time. Jointly, the top ten make up approximately 35% of the sample. The sample consisted of CD8+ T cells sorted from PBMCs, taken approximately 25 months after vaccination. Source of these receptors: a man between 50 and 69 years old who received an inactivated influenza vaccine. Donor details come from another sample of the same person, matched by shared clones.

V and J are TRBV7-2 and TRBJ1-1; D might be TRBD1 (5 bases). This CDR3 comprises 14 residues. V was cut by 4 bases and J by 5 bases, with 14 bases left in between. Germline CDR1 and CDR2: SGHTA and FQGNSA. The CDR3 DNA reads as TGTGCCAGCAGCTGGACGGCCTGGGGGACTGAAGCTTTCTTT. This encodes CASSWTAWGTEAFF.

The chain employs TRBV13 and TRBJ2-3; 12 nucleotides line up with TRBD2. Germline V gene data show CDR1 as PRHDT and CDR2 as FYEKMQ (reference sequence). With V trimmed by 5 bases and J by 5 bases, 8 bases remained unmatched. The length of the CDR3 is 16 residues. The CDR3 coding sequence is TGTGCCAGCAGCGGACTAGCGGGAAGAGGCAGAGATACGCAGTATTTT. Translation: CASSGLAGRGRDTQYF.

This clonotype was observed at least ten times. Compared with germline, one end of the junction differs, possibly owing to a read error. The chain's CDR3 is CASSFPGTPVDSDF. CDR3 DNA sequence: TGTGCCAGCAGCTTCCCCGGGACGCCAGTTGATTCGGACTTC. The chain is built from TRBV5-6 and TRBJ2-5; either TRBD1 or TRBD2 may fit D (5 bases each). The CDR3 totals 14 residues. CDR1 is SGHDT, CDR2 YYEEEE, per germline.

This clonotype was counted at least ten times. The chain recombines TRBV10-3 with TRBJ1-4; D remains unclear. V dropped 0 bases and J dropped 6 bases, with 14 bases sitting between them. The CDR3 extends over 16 amino acids. Germline CDR1 and CDR2: ENHRY and SYGVKD. The CDR3 protein is CAISESWTTADEKLFF. The CDR3 DNA reads as TGTGCCATCAGTGAGTCTTGGACGACTGCTGATGAAAAACTGTTTTTT.

This clonotype was picked up many times. The rearrangement joins TRBV20-1 to TRBJ2-2; 7 bases line up with TRBD2. The CDR3 runs to 14 residues. V shed 3 bases, J shed 4 bases, and the junction held 5 bases outside the gene matches. Germline-derived CDR1 and CDR2 are DFQATT and SNEGSKA (reference sequence). CDR3 sequence (DNA): TGCAGTGCTAGTATTCTAGCGGCCACCGGGGAGCTGTTTTTT. Protein product: CSASILAATGELFF.

Ten or more counts support this clonotype. The rearrangement joins TRBV5-1 to TRBJ2-7; D is ambiguous. There are 15 residues in the CDR3. Germline CDR1 is SGHRS and CDR2 is YFSETQ. V lost 0 bases to trimming and J lost 0 bases, with 10 bases between them. The CDR3 DNA is TGCGCCAGCAGCTTGGCCGGTCAGAGCTCCTACGAGCAGTACTTC. The encoded protein is CASSLAGQSSYEQYF.

The chain joins TRBV14 to TRBJ2-1; D uncertain. CDR1 is SGHDN and CDR2 is FVKESK in the germline V gene. V was trimmed by 4 bases and J by 6 bases, leaving 16 bases between them. The CDR3 loop spans 15 amino acids. CDR3: CASSPTWGSFNEQFF. CDR3 bases: TGTGCCAGCAGCCCGACGTGGGGTTCTTTCAATGAGCAGTTCTTC.

The V gene is TRBV2, the J gene TRBJ2-7; D not resolved. The CDR3 has 14 amino acids. V was pared by 3 bases and J by 0 bases, with 9 bases between. Germline CDR1 is SNHLY and CDR2 is FYNNEI. CDR3 nucleotide sequence: TGTGCCAGCAGTGATGCGTCCAGCTCCTACGAGCAGTACTTC. The encoded protein is CASSDASSSYEQYF.

Here the CDR3 reads CSALGGGGFSGELFF. CDR3 nucleotide sequence: TGCAGTGCCCTCGGCGGGGGGGGCTTTTCCGGGGAGCTGTTTTTT. The rearrangement links TRBV20-1 to TRBJ2-2; TRBD2 agrees at 9 bases. The CDR3 length is 15 residues. The V gene's germline CDR1 is DFQATT and CDR2 SNEGSKA (reference sequence). The J segment lost 6 bases and the V segment lost 6 bases, leaving 11 bases of the junction unmatched.

The sample holds many counts of this clonotype. V is TRBV12-3 or TRBV12-4 and J is TRBJ2-2; 9 bases agree with TRBD1. Trimming at V came to 6 bases and at J to 6 bases, leaving 14 bases not matched to a gene. The CDR3 extends over 17 amino acids. The DNA for the CDR3 is TGTGCCAGCAGGTCTACGGGACAGGGACCCCTCGCCGGGGAGCTGTTTTTT. It encodes CASRSTGQGPLAGELFF.

This clonotype was counted at least ten times. The chain recombines TRBV3-1 with TRBJ2-1; D is undetermined. V was trimmed by 3 bases and J by 5 bases, leaving 11 bases between them. The CDR3 totals 14 residues. Germline V gene data show CDR1 as LGHDT and CDR2 as YNNKEL (reference sequence). CDR3 amino acids: CASSHAETHNEQFF. In nucleotides, the CDR3 is TGTGCCAGCAGCCACGCTGAGACCCACAATGAGCAGTTCTTC.

In this sample, this clonotype turned up a few times. The chain links TRBV11-2 to TRBJ2-5; a weak D match, TRBD2 (5 bases). The V gene's germline CDR1 is SGHAT and CDR2 FQNNGV. CDR3 length: 15 amino acids. V shed 5 bases and J shed 2 bases, with 15 bases lying between them. The chain's CDR3 is CASSPSRLAQETQYF. The CDR3 bases are TGTGCCAGCAGCCCTTCCAGGCTAGCACAAGAGACCCAGTACTTC.

The genes are TRBV29-1 and TRBJ2-1; D not resolved. The CDR3 runs to 16 residues. Germline values: CDR1 SQVTM, CDR2 ANQGSEA. Trimming left V 1 base short and J 8 bases short, with 21 bases between. The CDR3 loop reads CSVEGGAGATYYEQFF. CDR3 DNA: TGCAGCGTTGAAGGAGGAGCAGGAGCCACGTACTATGAGCAGTTCTTC.

The CDR3 DNA reads TGTGCCAGCAGTTTATCGTGGGTCATGGGGCAGCCCCAGCATTTT. Protein sequence: CASSLSWVMGQPQHF. The chain couples TRBV27 to TRBJ1-5; D unclear. The V gene lost 0 bases and the J gene lost 7 bases, with 13 bases spanning the gap. In germline, CDR1 is MNHEY, CDR2 SMNVEV (reference sequence). The CDR3 is 15 amino acids.

This clonotype was counted only a few times. The rearrangement joins TRBV28 to TRBJ1-5, with D perhaps TRBD1 (6 bases). The V end was cut by 4 bases, the J end by 6 bases, with 16 bases between. CDR1 and CDR2 (germline): MDHEN, SYDVKM. This CDR3 comprises 15 residues. In DNA, the CDR3 is TGTGCCAGCAGTTCAGGTGTGGACAGTTTTCAGCCCCAGCATTTT. The encoded protein is CASSSGVDSFQPQHF.

This clonotype was recorded at least ten times. The V call is TRBV6-2 or TRBV6-3, the J call TRBJ2-2, with D perhaps matching TRBD1 (6 bases). Germline V gene sequence: CDR1 MNHEY, CDR2 SVGEGT. The CDR3 is 13 amino acids. Trimming cost V 2 bases and J 6 bases, with 7 bases left between them. The chain's CDR3 is CASSYGGAGELFF. CDR3 DNA sequence: TGTGCCAGCAGTTACGGGGGCGCCGGGGAGCTGTTTTTT.

The rearrangement uses TRBV5-1 and TRBJ2-1, with D maybe TRBD1 (5 bases). V lost 3 bases and J lost 4, with 11 bases in between. Germline V lookup: CDR1 SGHRS, CDR2 YFSETQ. This CDR3 has 14 residues. CDR3 sequence reads: CASSSCAGYNEQFF. CDR3 nucleotide sequence: TGCGCCAGCAGCTCGTGCGCAGGGTACAATGAGCAGTTCTTC.

This clonotype has only a few counts. The V call is TRBV5-1, the J call TRBJ2-5, with unresolved D. The CDR3 contains 17 residues. Between the trimmed V and J ends, which lost 2 bases and 1 base, there was a span of 18 bases. In germline, CDR1 is SGHRS, CDR2 YFSETQ. This CDR3 reads CASSFVQQPTFQETQYF. The DNA for the CDR3 is TGCGCCAGCAGCTTCGTTCAACAGCCGACCTTCCAAGAGACCCAGTACTTC.

There are a few counts of this clonotype. The genes are TRBV19 and TRBJ2-3, with TRBD1 as a possible D gene (6 bases). Between the trimmed V and J ends, which lost 5 bases and 2 bases, there was a span of 11 bases. Germline V gives CDR1 LNHDA, CDR2 SQIVND (reference sequence). The CDR3 runs to 14 residues. The CDR3 reads CASSPGALTDTQYF. The CDR3 nucleotides are TGTGCCAGTAGTCCAGGGGCCCTCACAGATACGCAGTATTTT.